The source of this TCR beta chain is a study of blood T cell repertoires in COVID-19. Profiled with immunoSEQ multiplex PCR; TCRdb holds only in-frame clones, not every one. The sample yields around 57,000 clones, more than 75% seen once. V dropped 5 bases and J dropped 5 bases, with 7 bases sitting between them. Germline V gene sequence: CDR1 SGHDN, CDR2 FVKESK. The CDR3 loop spans 13 amino acids. The TCR originated in a woman aged 55-75 years with acute or convalescent COVID-19. The chain carries TRBV14 and TRBJ1-6; a weak D match, TRBD1 (6 bases). The source material was peripheral blood. The chain's CDR3 is CASSRTDNSPLHF. The CDR3 DNA sequence: TGTGCCAGCAGCAGGACAGATAATTCACCCCTCCACTTT.